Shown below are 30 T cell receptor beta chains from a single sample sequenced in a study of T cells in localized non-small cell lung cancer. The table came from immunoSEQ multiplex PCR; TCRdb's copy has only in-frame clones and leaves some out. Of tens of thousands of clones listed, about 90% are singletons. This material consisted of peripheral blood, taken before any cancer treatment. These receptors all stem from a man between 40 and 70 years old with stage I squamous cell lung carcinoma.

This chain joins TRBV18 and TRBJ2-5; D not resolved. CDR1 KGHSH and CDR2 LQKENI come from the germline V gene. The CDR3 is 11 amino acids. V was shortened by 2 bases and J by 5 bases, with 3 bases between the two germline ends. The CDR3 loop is CASSPEETQYF. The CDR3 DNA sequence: TGTGCCAGCTCACCAGAGGAGACCCAGTACTTC.

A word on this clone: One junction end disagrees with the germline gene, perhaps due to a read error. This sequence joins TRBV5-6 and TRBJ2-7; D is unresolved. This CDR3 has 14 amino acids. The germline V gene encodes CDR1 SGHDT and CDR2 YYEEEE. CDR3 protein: CASNLVTDSYEQYF. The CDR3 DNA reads TGTGCCAGCAACTTGGTGACGGACTCCTACGAGCAGTACTTC.

In DNA form, the CDR3 reads TGTGCCATCAGTGAGGAGGGTTCGGGTGAAGCTTTCTTT. Encoded protein: CAISEEGSGEAFF. This chain joins TRBV10-3 and TRBJ1-1; D gene ambiguous. V was trimmed by 2 bases and J by 7 bases, leaving 11 bases between them. The length of the CDR3 is 13 residues. Germline assignment: CDR1 ENHRY and CDR2 SYGVKD.

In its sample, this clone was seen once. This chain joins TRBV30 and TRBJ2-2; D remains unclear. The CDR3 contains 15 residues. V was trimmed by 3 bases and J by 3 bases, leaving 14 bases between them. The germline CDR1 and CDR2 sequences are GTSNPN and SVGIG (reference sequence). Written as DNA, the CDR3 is TGTGCCTGGAGCCCCCCTGACCGGGACACCGGGGAGCTGTTTTTT. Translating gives CAWSPPDRDTGELFF.

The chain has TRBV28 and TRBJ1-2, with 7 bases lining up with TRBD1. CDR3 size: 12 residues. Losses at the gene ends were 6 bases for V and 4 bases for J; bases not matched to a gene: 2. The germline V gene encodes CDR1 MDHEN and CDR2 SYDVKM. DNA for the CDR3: TGTGCCAGCAGAGGGACAGCCTATGGCTACACCTTC. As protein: CASRGTAYGYTF.

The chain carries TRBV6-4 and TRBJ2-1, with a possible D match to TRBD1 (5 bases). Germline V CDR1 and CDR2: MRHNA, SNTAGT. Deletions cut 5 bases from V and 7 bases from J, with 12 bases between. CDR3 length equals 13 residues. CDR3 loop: CASSRFRENEQFF. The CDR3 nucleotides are TGTGCCAGCAGTCGCTTCAGGGAAAATGAGCAGTTCTTC.

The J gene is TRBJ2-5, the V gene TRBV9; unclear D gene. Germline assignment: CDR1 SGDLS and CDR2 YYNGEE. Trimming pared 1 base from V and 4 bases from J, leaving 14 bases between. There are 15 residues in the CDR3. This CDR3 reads CASSVSARNPETQYF. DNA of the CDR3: TGTGCCAGCAGCGTATCGGCCAGGAACCCAGAGACCCAGTACTTC.

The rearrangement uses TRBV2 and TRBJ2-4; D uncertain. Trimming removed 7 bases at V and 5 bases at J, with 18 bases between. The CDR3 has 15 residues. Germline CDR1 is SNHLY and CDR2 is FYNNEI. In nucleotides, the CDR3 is TGTGCCAGCAAAATCGAGTCACCCCCAGAAAACATTCAGTACTTC. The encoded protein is CASKIESPPENIQYF.

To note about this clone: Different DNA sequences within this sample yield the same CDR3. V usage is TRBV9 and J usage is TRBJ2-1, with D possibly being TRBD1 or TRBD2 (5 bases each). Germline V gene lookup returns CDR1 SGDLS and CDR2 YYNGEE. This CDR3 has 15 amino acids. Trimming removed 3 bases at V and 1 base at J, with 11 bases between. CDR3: CASSGGPGSYNEQFF. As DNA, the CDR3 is TGTGCCAGCAGCGGGGGCCCGGGGTCCTACAATGAGCAGTTCTTC.

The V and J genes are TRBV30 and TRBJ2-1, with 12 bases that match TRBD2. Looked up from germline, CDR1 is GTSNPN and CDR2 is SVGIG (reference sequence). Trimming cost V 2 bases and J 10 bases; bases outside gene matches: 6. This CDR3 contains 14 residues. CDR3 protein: CAWSWSSGRGEQFF. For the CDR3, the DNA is TGTGCCTGGAGTTGGTCTAGCGGGAGGGGGGAGCAGTTCTTC.

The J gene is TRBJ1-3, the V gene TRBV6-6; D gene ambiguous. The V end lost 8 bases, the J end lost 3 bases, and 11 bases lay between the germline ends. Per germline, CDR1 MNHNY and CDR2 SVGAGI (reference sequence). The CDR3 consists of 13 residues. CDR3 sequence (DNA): TGTGCCAGCCTCAACCCAGGTGGAAACACCATATATTTT. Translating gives CASLNPGGNTIYF.

In nucleotides, the CDR3 is TGTGCCAGCAGTTGGGACAGTATGGTAGAACCCCAGCATTTT. Protein sequence: CASSWDSMVEPQHF. V usage is TRBV2 and J usage is TRBJ1-5; 7 positions agree with TRBD1. There are 14 residues in the CDR3. J gave up 10 bases and V 5 bases, and 11 bases lay outside the gene matches. Germline V gene lookup returns CDR1 SNHLY and CDR2 FYNNEI. The variable domain in full, with the rest retrieved from reference TRBV2 and TRBJ1-5, is EPEVTQTPSHQVTQMGQEVILRCVPISNHLYFYWYRQILGQKVEFLVSFYNNEISEKSEIFDDQFSVERPDGSNFTLKIRSTKLEDSAMYFCASSWDSMVEPQHFGDGTRLSIL.

CDR3 sequence (DNA): TGTGCCAGCAGTTTGTCCCGAATCTACAATGAGCAGTTCTTC. It specifies CASSLSRIYNEQFF. The V call is TRBV6-6, the J call TRBJ2-1; D not certain. Germline V gene data show CDR1 as MNHNY and CDR2 as SVGAGI (reference sequence). V lost 4 bases to trimming and J lost 3 bases, with 10 bases between them. This CDR3 comprises 14 residues.

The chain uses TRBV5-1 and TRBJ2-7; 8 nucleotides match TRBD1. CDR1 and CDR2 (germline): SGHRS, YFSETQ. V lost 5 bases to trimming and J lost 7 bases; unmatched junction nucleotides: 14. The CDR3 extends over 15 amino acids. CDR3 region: CASSSRGQASMEQYF. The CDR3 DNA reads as TGCGCCAGCAGTTCCCGGGGACAGGCTTCGATGGAGCAGTACTTC.

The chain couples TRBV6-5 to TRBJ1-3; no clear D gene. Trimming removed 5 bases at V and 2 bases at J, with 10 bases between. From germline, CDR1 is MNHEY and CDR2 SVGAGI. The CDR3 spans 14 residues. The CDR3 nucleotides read TGTGCCAGCAGTCCCCCCGGGACTGGAAACACCATATATTTT. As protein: CASSPPGTGNTIYF.

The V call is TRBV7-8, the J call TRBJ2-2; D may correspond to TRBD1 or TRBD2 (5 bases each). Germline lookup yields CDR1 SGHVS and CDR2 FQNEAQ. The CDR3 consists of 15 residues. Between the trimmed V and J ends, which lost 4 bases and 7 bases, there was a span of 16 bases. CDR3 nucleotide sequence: TGTGCCAGCAGCTCCGCCTGGCAGGGAGACGGGGAGCTGTTTTTT. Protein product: CASSSAWQGDGELFF.

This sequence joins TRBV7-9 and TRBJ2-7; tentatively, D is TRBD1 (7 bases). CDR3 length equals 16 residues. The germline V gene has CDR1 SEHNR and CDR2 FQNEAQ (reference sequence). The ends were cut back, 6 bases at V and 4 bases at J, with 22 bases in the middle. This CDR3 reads CASSQTGDSGTYEQYF. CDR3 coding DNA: TGTGCCAGCAGTCAGACCGGGGACAGTGGGACTTACGAGCAGTACTTC. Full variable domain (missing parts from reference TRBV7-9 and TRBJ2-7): DTGVSQNPRHKITKRGQNVTFRCDPISEHNRLYWYRQTLGQGPEFLTYFQNEAQLEKSRLLSDRFSAERPKGSFSTLEIQRTEQGDSAMYLCASSQTGDSGTYEQYFGPGTRLTVT.

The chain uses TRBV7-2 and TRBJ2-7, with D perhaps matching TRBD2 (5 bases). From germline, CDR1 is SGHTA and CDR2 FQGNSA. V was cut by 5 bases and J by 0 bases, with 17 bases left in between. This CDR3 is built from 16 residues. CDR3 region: CASSPHSVGSSYEQYF. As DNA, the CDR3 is TGTGCCAGCAGCCCCCACAGCGTGGGGAGCTCCTACGAGCAGTACTTC. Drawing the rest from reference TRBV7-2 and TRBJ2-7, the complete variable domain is GAGVSQSPSNKVTEKGKDVELRCDPISGHTALYWYRQSLGQGLEFLIYFQGNSAPDKSGLPSDRFSAERTGGSVSTLTIQRTQQEDSAVYLCASSPHSVGSSYEQYFGPGTRLTVT.

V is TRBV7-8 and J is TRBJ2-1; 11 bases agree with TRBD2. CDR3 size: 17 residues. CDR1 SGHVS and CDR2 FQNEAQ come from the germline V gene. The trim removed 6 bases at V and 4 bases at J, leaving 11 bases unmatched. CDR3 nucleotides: TGTGCCAGCAGGTTATTAGCAGGGACTAGCGGTTACAATGAGCAGTTCTTC. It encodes CASRLLAGTSGYNEQFF.

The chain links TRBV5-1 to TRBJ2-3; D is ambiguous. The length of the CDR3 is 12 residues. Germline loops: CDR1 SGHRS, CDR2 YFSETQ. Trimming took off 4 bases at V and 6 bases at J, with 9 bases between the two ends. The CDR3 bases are TGCGCCAGCAGCGCGACCTTTGATACGCAGTATTTT. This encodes CASSATFDTQYF.

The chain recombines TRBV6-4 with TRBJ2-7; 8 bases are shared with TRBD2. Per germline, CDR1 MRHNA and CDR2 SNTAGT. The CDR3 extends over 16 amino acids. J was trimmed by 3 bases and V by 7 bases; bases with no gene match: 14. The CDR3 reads CASITTGTREIYEQYF. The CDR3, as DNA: TGTGCCAGCATTACAACCGGGACTAGGGAAATCTACGAGCAGTACTTC.

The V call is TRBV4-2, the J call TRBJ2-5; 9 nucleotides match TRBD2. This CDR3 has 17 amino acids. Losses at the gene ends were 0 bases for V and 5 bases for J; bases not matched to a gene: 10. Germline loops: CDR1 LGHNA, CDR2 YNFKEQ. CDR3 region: CASSQEEIAGVVETQYF. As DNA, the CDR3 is TGTGCCAGCAGCCAAGAAGAAATAGCGGGAGTAGTTGAGACCCAGTACTTC.

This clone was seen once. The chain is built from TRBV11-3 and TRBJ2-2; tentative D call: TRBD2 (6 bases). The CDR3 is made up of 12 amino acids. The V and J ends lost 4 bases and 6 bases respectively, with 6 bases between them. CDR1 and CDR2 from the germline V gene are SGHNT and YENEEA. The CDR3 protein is CASSWGAGELFF. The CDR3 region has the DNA TGTGCCAGCAGCTGGGGGGCCGGGGAGCTGTTTTTT.

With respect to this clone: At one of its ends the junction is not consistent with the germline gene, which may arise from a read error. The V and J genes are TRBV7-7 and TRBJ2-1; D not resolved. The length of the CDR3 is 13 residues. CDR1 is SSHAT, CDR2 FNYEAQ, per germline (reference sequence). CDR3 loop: CASSPDGYNEQFF. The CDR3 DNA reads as TGTGCTAGCAGCCCCGACGGATACAATGAGCAGTTCTTC.

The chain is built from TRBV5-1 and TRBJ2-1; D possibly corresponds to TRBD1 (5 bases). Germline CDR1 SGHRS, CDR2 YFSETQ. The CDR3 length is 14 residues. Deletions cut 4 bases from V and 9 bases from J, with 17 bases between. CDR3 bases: TGCGCCAGCAGCGACCCTCAGGGCTCCGGTGAGCAGTTCTTC. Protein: CASSDPQGSGEQFF.

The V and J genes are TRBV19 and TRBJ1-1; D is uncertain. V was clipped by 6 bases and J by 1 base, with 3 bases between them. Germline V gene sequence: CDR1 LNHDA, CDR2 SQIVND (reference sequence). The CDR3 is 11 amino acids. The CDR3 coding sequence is TGTGCCAGTAGGAAGAACACTGAAGCTTTCTTT. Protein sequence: CASRKNTEAFF.

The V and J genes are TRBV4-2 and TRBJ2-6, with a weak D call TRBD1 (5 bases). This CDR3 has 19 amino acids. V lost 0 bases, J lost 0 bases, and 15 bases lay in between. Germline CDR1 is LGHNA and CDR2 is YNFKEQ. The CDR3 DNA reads TGTGCCAGCAGCCAAGAGGTAGGGGCAGGTGCCTCTGGGGCCAACGTCCTGACTTTC. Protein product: CASSQEVGAGASGANVLTF.

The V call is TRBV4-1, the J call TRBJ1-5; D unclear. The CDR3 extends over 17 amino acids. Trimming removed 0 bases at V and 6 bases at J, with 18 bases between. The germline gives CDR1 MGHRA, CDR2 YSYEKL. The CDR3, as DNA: TGCGCCAGCAGCCAAGAGAGTACGAGCCCGGCAGCTCAGCCCCAGCATTTT. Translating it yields CASSQESTSPAAQPQHF.

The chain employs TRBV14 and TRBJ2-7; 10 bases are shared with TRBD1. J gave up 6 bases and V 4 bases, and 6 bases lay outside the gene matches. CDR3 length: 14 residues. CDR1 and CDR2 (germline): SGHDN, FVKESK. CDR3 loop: CASSLRDRGLEQYF. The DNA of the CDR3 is TGTGCCAGCAGCCTCCGGGACAGGGGTCTCGAGCAGTACTTC.

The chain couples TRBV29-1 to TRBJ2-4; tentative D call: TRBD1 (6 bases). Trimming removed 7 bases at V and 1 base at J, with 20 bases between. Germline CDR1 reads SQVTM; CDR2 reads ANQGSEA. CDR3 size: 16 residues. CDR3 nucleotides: TGCAGCGCTACTACAGGGACGGGTCAGGCCAAAAACATTCAGTACTTC. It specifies CSATTGTGQAKNIQYF.